One and the same sample provided the 20 T cell receptor beta chains below, sequenced in a study of T cell responses to AZD1222 COVID-19 vaccine. Generated by immunoSEQ multiplex PCR, the TCRdb table keeps only in-frame clones and is missing some. The profile covers over 100,000 clones, with around 87% appearing a single time and more than 10% taken by the ten largest. This material consisted of peripheral blood, taken on day 0 of AZD1222 vaccination. All receptors derive from an adult in good health.

This clone was detected only a few times. The rearrangement links TRBV24-1 to TRBJ2-3; 10 bases line up with TRBD2. The CDR3 is made up of 19 amino acids. In germline, CDR1 is KGHDR, CDR2 SFDVKD. V was clipped by 3 bases and J by 1 base; unmatched bases: 12. In DNA, the CDR3 is TGTGCCACCAGTGATCCGAACTTCACTAGCGGGACCGGCACAGATACGCAGTATTTT. Translated: CATSDPNFTSGTGTDTQYF.

This clone was seen only a few times. The J gene is TRBJ1-1, the V gene TRBV18; D is undetermined. Germline V gives CDR1 KGHSH, CDR2 LQKENI. Trimming removed 3 bases at V and 0 bases at J, with 11 bases between. CDR3 size: 15 residues. CDR3 residues: CASSPRSELNTEAFF. The CDR3 DNA is TGTGCCAGCTCACCCCGGTCCGAGCTGAACACTGAAGCTTTCTTT. The full variable domain, with the rest looked up from reference TRBV18 and TRBJ1-1, is NAGVMQNPRHLVRRRGQEARLRCSPMKGHSHVYWYRQLPEEGLKFMVYLQKENIIDESGMPKERFSAEFPKEGPSILRIQQVVRGDSAAYFCASSPRSELNTEAFFGQGTRLTVV.

This sequence joins TRBV7-6 and TRBJ2-7, with D possibly matching TRBD1 (6 bases). The germline V gene encodes CDR1 SGHVS and CDR2 FNYEAQ. Trimming shortened V by 0 bases and J by 4 bases, and 16 bases separated the two germline ends. The CDR3 runs 16 residues. CDR3 protein: CASSLASGAGVYEQYF. The CDR3 DNA sequence: TGTGCCAGCAGCTTAGCGTCAGGGGCAGGGGTATACGAGCAGTACTTC.

The V gene is TRBV7-6, the J gene TRBJ2-5; D might be TRBD1 (5 bases). This CDR3 contains 12 residues. V gave up 3 bases and J gave up 7 bases, with 9 bases separating them. Germline V CDR1 and CDR2: SGHVS, FNYEAQ. CDR3 sequence reads: CASSFQGGTQYF. The CDR3 DNA reads as TGTGCCAGCAGCTTCCAGGGCGGGACCCAGTACTTC.

The chain employs TRBV5-1 and TRBJ2-1; no clear D. Trimming removed 4 bases at V and 1 base at J, with 9 bases between. Germline CDR1 is SGHRS and CDR2 is YFSETQ. The CDR3 is made up of 14 amino acids. The CDR3: CASSLLASYNEQFF. As DNA, the CDR3 is TGCGCCAGCAGCCTTCTGGCTTCCTACAATGAGCAGTTCTTC.

The rearrangement joins TRBV7-2 to TRBJ2-7; the match to TRBD1 covers 9 bases. Germline CDR1 and CDR2: SGHTA and FQGNSA. J gave up 11 bases and V 6 bases, and 14 bases lay outside the gene matches. This CDR3 has 14 amino acids. The CDR3 nucleotides are TGTGCCAGCAGTTACGGGACAGGGAGTGAGAAGAAGTACTTC. Amino acids: CASSYGTGSEKKYF.

The chain couples TRBV28 to TRBJ2-1, with 7 nucleotides matching TRBD1. The CDR3 covers 15 residues. V shed 3 bases and J 5 bases; nucleotides not matched to a gene: 7. Per germline, CDR1 MDHEN and CDR2 SYDVKM. The CDR3: CASSFQTGRNNEQFF. In DNA form, the CDR3 reads TGTGCCAGCAGTTTCCAGACAGGGCGGAACAATGAGCAGTTCTTC.

V is TRBV10-1 and J is TRBJ1-5; unclear D gene. Trimming shortened V by 4 bases and J by 7 bases, and 14 bases separated the two germline ends. The germline CDR1 and CDR2 sequences are WNHNN and SYGVQD (reference sequence). The CDR3 is made up of 14 amino acids. CDR3 region: CASSVGREGQPQHF. The CDR3 bases are TGCGCCAGCAGTGTCGGAAGGGAGGGCCAGCCCCAGCATTTT.

This clone was observed once. The chain employs TRBV29-1 and TRBJ2-1; unclear D gene. Looked up from germline, CDR1 is SQVTM and CDR2 is ANQGSEA. This CDR3 is 14 amino acids long. V lost 7 bases, J lost 0 bases, and 13 bases lay in between. CDR3 residues: CSAGPALSYNEQFF. The CDR3 DNA sequence: TGCAGCGCTGGACCTGCACTCTCCTACAATGAGCAGTTCTTC.

The rearrangement uses TRBV28 and TRBJ1-6; TRBD1 agrees at 7 bases. The V gene's germline CDR1 is MDHEN and CDR2 SYDVKM. Trimming at V came to 6 bases and at J to 10 bases, leaving 9 bases not matched to a gene. This CDR3 is 14 amino acids long. CDR3 loop: CASRPTGQLSPLHF. The CDR3, as DNA: TGTGCCAGCAGGCCGACAGGGCAGTTATCACCCCTCCACTTT. Drawing the rest from reference TRBV28 and TRBJ1-6, the complete variable domain is DVKVTQSSRYLVKRTGEKVFLECVQDMDHENMFWYRQDPGLGLRLIYFSYDVKMKEKGDIPEGYSVSREKKERFSLILESASTNQTSMYLCASRPTGQLSPLHFGNGTRLTVT.

The rearrangement uses TRBV28 and TRBJ1-5, with D unclear. The germline V and J ends were trimmed by 6 bases and 8 bases, with 17 bases remaining between them. Germline values: CDR1 MDHEN, CDR2 SYDVKM. There are 14 residues in the CDR3. CDR3 sequence: CASRTGPTLKPQHF. In nucleotides, the CDR3 is TGTGCCAGCAGAACCGGACCCACGCTTAAGCCCCAGCATTTT.

This rearrangement joins TRBV4-1 to TRBJ2-3, with a weak D call TRBD1 (5 bases). Trimming took 4 bases from V and 4 from J, leaving 18 bases between them. The CDR3 runs 16 residues. The germline gives CDR1 MGHRA, CDR2 YSYEKL. CDR3: CASSPESVQGADTQYF. For the CDR3, the DNA is TGCGCCAGCAGCCCAGAGTCGGTCCAGGGCGCAGATACGCAGTATTTT.

This rearrangement joins TRBV12-2 to TRBJ2-1; TRBD2 is the table's D call and was not checked against the DNA. TRBV12-2 is marked as a pseudogene. The CDR3 loop spans 15 amino acids. The CDR3 region is CASRLVIARDNEQFF. The CDR3, as DNA: TGTGCAAGTCGCTTAGTGATAGCGCGGGACAATGAGCAGTTCTTC.

J is TRBJ2-7 and V is TRBV15, with D perhaps TRBD2 (7 bases). Trimming left V 6 bases short and J 0 bases short, with 15 bases between. CDR3 length: 15 amino acids. Germline CDR1 is LNHNV and CDR2 is YYDKDF (reference sequence). CDR3 residues: CATRGGAVSSYEQYF. The CDR3 DNA is TGTGCCACCAGGGGGGGGGCCGTGAGCTCCTACGAGCAGTACTTC. The complete variable domain, with remaining parts taken from reference TRBV15 and TRBJ2-7, reads DAMVIQNPRYQVTQFGKPVTLSCSQTLNHNVMYWYQQKSSQAPKLLFHYYDKDFNNEADTPDNFQSRRPNTSFCFLDIRSPGLGDTAMYLCATRGGAVSSYEQYFGPGTRLTVT.

The chain joins TRBV7-2 to TRBJ1-4; D gene uncertain. V lost 1 base and J 5 bases, leaving 11 bases between the germline ends. Per germline, CDR1 SGHTA and CDR2 FQGNSA. This CDR3 is 15 amino acids long. CDR3 region: CASSLVGTENEKLFF. DNA for the CDR3: TGTGCCAGCAGCTTAGTCGGCACGGAAAATGAAAAACTGTTTTTT.

This chain joins TRBV6-5 and TRBJ1-1, with D maybe TRBD1 (6 bases). This CDR3 comprises 15 residues. V was pared by 2 bases and J by 3 bases, with 13 bases between. Germline V gene sequence: CDR1 MNHEY, CDR2 SVGAGI. DNA of the CDR3: TGTGCCAGCAGTTACCCACAGGGCCAGGACACTGAAGCTTTCTTT. This codes for CASSYPQGQDTEAFF.

The chain recombines TRBV6-5 with TRBJ1-2; D is uncertain. This CDR3 has 13 residues. V was clipped by 8 bases and J by 4 bases, with 14 bases between them. Germline V CDR1 and CDR2: MNHEY, SVGAGI. The CDR3 DNA reads TGTGCCAGCGGTCCGTTTCGACTCTATGGCTACACCTTC. Translation: CASGPFRLYGYTF.

There are a few counts of this clone. The V and J genes are TRBV19 and TRBJ1-1; D unclear. The CDR3 is made up of 13 amino acids. The germline V gene encodes CDR1 LNHDA and CDR2 SQIVND (reference sequence). V lost 1 base to trimming and J lost 1 base, with 4 bases between them. The CDR3 reads CASSIVRNTEAFF. CDR3 coding DNA: TGTGCCAGTAGTATAGTCCGGAACACTGAAGCTTTCTTT.

V gene TRBV6-2 or TRBV6-3 combines with J gene TRBJ1-1; D ambiguous. This CDR3 is built from 16 residues. CDR1 MNHEY and CDR2 SVGEGT come from the germline V gene. V lost 0 bases and J 2 bases, leaving 13 bases between the germline ends. The CDR3 DNA sequence: TGTGCCAGCAGTTACTCGATTCAGAATTCTAACACTGAAGCTTTCTTT. Its protein is CASSYSIQNSNTEAFF.

The rearrangement joins TRBV5-1 to TRBJ2-3, with 11 bases lining up with TRBD2. V lost 2 bases and J lost 2; bases outside the gene matches: 13. This CDR3 has 19 residues. Germline CDR1 SGHRS, CDR2 YFSETQ. CDR3 coding DNA: TGCGCCAGCAGCTTTGGTCTCTGGACTAGCGGGCAGAACACAGATACGCAGTATTTT. It specifies CASSFGLWTSGQNTDTQYF.